Following are 20 T cell receptor beta chains from one sample sequenced in a study of T cell responses to AZD1222 COVID-19 vaccine. Only in-frame clones appear in the TCRdb table, and some are missing; sequencing was by immunoSEQ multiplex PCR. Of nearly 90,000 clones listed, just over 85% are singletons. The sequenced sample was peripheral blood, obtained on day 0 of MenACWY control vaccination. These receptors all stem from an adult in good health.

The V and J genes are TRBV7-9 and TRBJ2-7; 8 nucleotides line up with TRBD2. Per the germline V gene, CDR1 is SEHNR and CDR2 is FQNEAQ (reference sequence). The length of the CDR3 is 15 residues. J was trimmed by 3 bases and V by 5 bases; bases with no gene match: 9. The DNA for the CDR3 is TGTGCCAGCAGCCCACCGGGGGGGCGCAACTACGAGCAGTACTTC. Translating it yields CASSPPGGRNYEQYF.

The chain couples TRBV29-1 to TRBJ2-7; 9 nucleotides align to TRBD1. The ends lost 3 bases at V and 4 bases at J; junction bases unmatched: 10. The CDR3 runs 15 residues. Germline V CDR1 and CDR2: SQVTM, ANQGSEA. CDR3 bases: TGCAGCGTTGAGACTCCGGGACAGGGCGTATACGAGCAGTACTTC. Translating gives CSVETPGQGVYEQYF.

The rearrangement uses TRBV2 and TRBJ2-2; D unresolved. V was clipped by 2 bases and J by 7 bases, with 5 bases between them. The CDR3 covers 12 residues. Germline values: CDR1 SNHLY, CDR2 FYNNEI. CDR3 sequence: CASSEPIGELFF. CDR3 coding DNA: TGTGCCAGCAGTGAACCCATCGGGGAGCTGTTTTTT.

The gene calls are TRBV5-4 and TRBJ1-2; D is undetermined. Trimming removed 0 bases from V and 2 bases from J, with 8 bases in between. CDR1 and CDR2 (germline): SGHNT, YYREEE (reference sequence). The CDR3 consists of 14 residues. The CDR3 DNA reads as TGTGCCAGCAGCTTGGAGGGAAGGAACTATGGCTACACCTTC. Residues: CASSLEGRNYGYTF.

This chain uses TRBV19 with TRBJ2-3; D not certain. Germline CDR1 and CDR2: LNHDA and SQIVND (reference sequence). This CDR3 has 13 residues. Between the trimmed V and J ends, which lost 8 bases and 0 bases, there was a span of 9 bases. The CDR3, as DNA: TGTGCCAGTGCGACAATTAGCACAGATACGCAGTATTTT. Translating gives CASATISTDTQYF.

For the CDR3, the DNA is TGTGCCAGCAGGCAACAACTCGGGACAGGGGGCTTCGAGCAGTACTTC. Encoded protein: CASRQQLGTGGFEQYF. The chain joins TRBV7-2 to TRBJ2-7; 12 positions agree with TRBD1. V lost 6 bases to trimming and J lost 6 bases; unmatched junction nucleotides: 12. This CDR3 is 16 amino acids long. Germline V gene lookup returns CDR1 SGHTA and CDR2 FQGNSA.

The chain joins TRBV28 to TRBJ2-4; D tentatively fits TRBD1 or TRBD2 (5 bases each). Trimming left V 5 bases short and J 1 base short, with 12 bases between. The CDR3 runs to 15 residues. Germline values: CDR1 MDHEN, CDR2 SYDVKM. CDR3 DNA sequence: TGTGCCAGCAGTCCAGCTGAGGGGGCCAAAAACATTCAGTACTTC. Its protein product is CASSPAEGAKNIQYF.

The genes are TRBV4-1 and TRBJ2-3; 8 bases fit TRBD2. The CDR3 totals 16 residues. Per germline, CDR1 MGHRA and CDR2 YSYEKL. Losses at the gene ends were 4 bases for V and 6 bases for J; bases not matched to a gene: 12. Written as DNA, the CDR3 is TGCGCCAGCAGCCCCGCAGGCCAGCGGGGGTCGGATACGCAGTATTTT. As protein: CASSPAGQRGSDTQYF.

The V gene is TRBV28, the J gene TRBJ2-7; 8 positions match TRBD1. V lost 8 bases to trimming and J lost 3 bases; unmatched junction nucleotides: 3. The germline V gene has CDR1 MDHEN and CDR2 SYDVKM. This CDR3 spans 12 amino acids. The CDR3 here is CASVDRGYEQYF. CDR3 bases: TGTGCCAGCGTCGACAGGGGCTACGAGCAGTACTTC.

The gene calls are TRBV9 and TRBJ1-1; a weak D match, TRBD1 (6 bases). Germline CDR1 is SGDLS and CDR2 is YYNGEE. The V end was cut by 2 bases, the J end by 7 bases, with 15 bases between. This CDR3 region has 14 residues. CDR3 in DNA: TGTGCCAGCAGCGTCGACGCCCGGACAGATGAAGCTTTCTTT. Its translation: CASSVDARTDEAFF.

The chain carries TRBV6-5 and TRBJ2-5; no reliable D call. CDR3 length: 11 amino acids. Germline CDR1 is MNHEY and CDR2 is SVGAGI. V dropped 4 bases and J dropped 2 bases, with 2 bases sitting between them. The CDR3: CASSSQETQYF. The CDR3 DNA follows: TGTGCCAGCAGTTCTCAAGAGACCCAGTACTTC.

The chain recombines TRBV5-6 with TRBJ2-2; 10 positions agree with TRBD1. This CDR3 is built from 19 residues. The V gene end was trimmed by 4 bases and the J gene end by 0 bases; junction bases not matched to a gene: 12. From germline, CDR1 is SGHDT and CDR2 YYEEEE. The CDR3 coding sequence is TGTGCCAGCAGCCCGCCGGTACGAGGACAGGGGGCGAACACCGGGGAGCTGTTTTTT. Translation: CASSPPVRGQGANTGELFF.

The gene calls are TRBV6-5 and TRBJ1-2, with D possibly TRBD1 on 6 matching bases. With 5 bases removed from V and 4 bases from J, the gap between germline ends came to 14 bases. Germline CDR1 reads MNHEY; CDR2 reads SVGAGI. The CDR3 covers 14 residues. The CDR3 nucleotides are TGTGCCAGCAGTCCCTCGCGGGGGCCCTATGGCTACACCTTC. Its protein is CASSPSRGPYGYTF.

The J gene is TRBJ2-1, the V gene TRBV11-3; 10 nucleotides match TRBD2. The CDR3 is 15 amino acids. Germline assignment: CDR1 SGHNT and CDR2 YENEEA. Trimming removed 1 base from V and 9 bases from J; junction bases left unmatched: 6. The CDR3 loop reads CASSLGSGGAVEQFF. The CDR3 DNA reads as TGTGCCAGCAGCTTAGGCAGCGGGGGGGCGGTTGAGCAGTTCTTC.

This clone was seen just once. The chain employs TRBV5-1 and TRBJ2-3; possibly TRBD2 for D (5 bases). Germline-derived CDR1 and CDR2 are SGHRS and YFSETQ. V shed 1 base and J shed 0 bases, with 12 bases lying between them. The CDR3 is 16 residues long. The CDR3 protein is CASSLYGRTSTDTQYF. The CDR3 DNA follows: TGCGCCAGCAGCTTGTATGGGCGGACTAGCACAGATACGCAGTATTTT.

The chain is built from TRBV6-2 or TRBV6-3 and TRBJ2-1, with D possibly called TRBD1 or TRBD2 (5 bases each). V lost 3 bases to trimming and J lost 8 bases, with 11 bases between them. The CDR3 contains 13 residues. Germline CDR1 and CDR2: MNHEY and SVGEGT. The CDR3 sequence is CASSYTREYEQFF. The CDR3 nucleotides are TGTGCCAGCAGTTATACCAGGGAGTATGAGCAGTTCTTC.

The chain is built from TRBV5-1 and TRBJ2-7, with 9 bases fitting TRBD1. The CDR3 is 15 residues long. After removal of 3 bases from V and 3 bases from J, the junction contained 7 bases not matched to a gene. Germline values: CDR1 SGHRS, CDR2 YFSETQ. The CDR3 sequence is CASSSTGGQGYEQYF. CDR3 nucleotide sequence: TGCGCCAGCAGCTCAACAGGGGGCCAGGGCTACGAGCAGTACTTC.

The chain recombines TRBV4-1 with TRBJ1-4; no clear D. Germline V gives CDR1 MGHRA, CDR2 YSYEKL. Trimming cost V 4 bases and J 4 bases, with 10 bases left between them. The length of the CDR3 is 14 residues. CDR3 in amino acids: CASSLPANNEKLFF. The CDR3 bases are TGCGCCAGCAGCCTCCCAGCGAATAATGAAAAACTGTTTTTT.

The rearrangement uses TRBV19 and TRBJ1-2; 8 bases match TRBD1. CDR1 and CDR2 (germline): LNHDA, SQIVND (reference sequence). Trimming at V came to 7 bases and at J to 4 bases, leaving 8 bases not matched to a gene. The CDR3 is 14 residues long. CDR3 in amino acids: CASTTSGGGYGYTF. The CDR3, as DNA: TGTGCCAGTACTACCTCAGGGGGCGGCTATGGCTACACCTTC.

J is TRBJ2-5 and V is TRBV7-2; 7 bases match TRBD2. CDR1 is SGHTA, CDR2 FQGNSA, per germline. The CDR3 sequence is 13 residues long. V shed 5 bases and J 5 bases; nucleotides not matched to a gene: 5. The CDR3, as DNA: TGTGCCAGCAGCCTGACTAGCCGGGAGACCCAGTACTTC. It yields the protein CASSLTSRETQYF.